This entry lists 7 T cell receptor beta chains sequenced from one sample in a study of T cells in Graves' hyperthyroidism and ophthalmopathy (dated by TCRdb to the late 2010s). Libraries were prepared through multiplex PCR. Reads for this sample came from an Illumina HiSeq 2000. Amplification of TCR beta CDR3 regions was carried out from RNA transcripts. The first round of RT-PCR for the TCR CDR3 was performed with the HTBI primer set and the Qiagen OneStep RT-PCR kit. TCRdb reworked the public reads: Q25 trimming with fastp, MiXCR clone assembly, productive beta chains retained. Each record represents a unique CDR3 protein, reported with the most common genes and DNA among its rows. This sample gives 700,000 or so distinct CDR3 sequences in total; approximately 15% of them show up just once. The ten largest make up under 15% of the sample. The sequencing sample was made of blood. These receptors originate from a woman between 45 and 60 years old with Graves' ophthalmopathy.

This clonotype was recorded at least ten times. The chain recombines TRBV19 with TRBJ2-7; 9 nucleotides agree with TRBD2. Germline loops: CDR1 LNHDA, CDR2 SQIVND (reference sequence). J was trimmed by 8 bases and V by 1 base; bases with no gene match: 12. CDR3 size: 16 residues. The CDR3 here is CASSIAASGISYQQYF. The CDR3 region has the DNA TGTGCCAGTAGTATAGCGGCTAGCGGGATATCGTACCAGCAGTACTTC.

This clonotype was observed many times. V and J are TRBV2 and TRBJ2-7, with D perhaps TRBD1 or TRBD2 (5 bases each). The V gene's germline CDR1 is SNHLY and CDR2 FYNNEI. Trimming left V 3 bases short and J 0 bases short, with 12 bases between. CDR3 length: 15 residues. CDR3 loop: CASSEGRPSSYEQYF. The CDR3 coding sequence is TGTGCCAGCAGTGAGGGACGTCCGTCCTCCTACGAGCAGTACTTC.

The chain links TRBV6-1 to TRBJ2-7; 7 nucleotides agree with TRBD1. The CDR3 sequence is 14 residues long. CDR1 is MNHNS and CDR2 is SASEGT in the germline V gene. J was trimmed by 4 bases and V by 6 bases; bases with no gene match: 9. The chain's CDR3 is CASRETGASYEQYF. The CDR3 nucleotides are TGTGCCAGCAGGGAAACAGGGGCTTCATACGAGCAGTACTTC.

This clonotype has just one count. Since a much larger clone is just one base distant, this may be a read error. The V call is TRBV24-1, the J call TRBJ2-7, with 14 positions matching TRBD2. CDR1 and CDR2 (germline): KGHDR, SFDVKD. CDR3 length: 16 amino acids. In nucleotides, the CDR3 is TGTGCCAGCAGTGATCCGGGGACTAGCGGGAGTCCCGAGCAGTACTTC. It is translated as CASSDPGTSGSPEQYF.

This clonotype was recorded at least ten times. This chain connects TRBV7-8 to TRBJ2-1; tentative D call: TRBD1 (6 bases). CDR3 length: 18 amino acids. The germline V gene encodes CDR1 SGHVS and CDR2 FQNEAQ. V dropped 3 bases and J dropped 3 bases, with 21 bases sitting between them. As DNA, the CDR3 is TGTGCCAGCAGCTTGCTAGACATATCTGGGGGCGGCTACAATGAGCAGTTCTTC. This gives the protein CASSLLDISGGGYNEQFF.

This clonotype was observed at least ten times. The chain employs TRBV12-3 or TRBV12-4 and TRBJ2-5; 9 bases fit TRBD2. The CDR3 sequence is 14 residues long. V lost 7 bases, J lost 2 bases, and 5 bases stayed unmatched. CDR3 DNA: TGTGCCAGCAAGACTAGCGGTCTACAAGAGACCCAGTACTTC. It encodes CASKTSGLQETQYF.

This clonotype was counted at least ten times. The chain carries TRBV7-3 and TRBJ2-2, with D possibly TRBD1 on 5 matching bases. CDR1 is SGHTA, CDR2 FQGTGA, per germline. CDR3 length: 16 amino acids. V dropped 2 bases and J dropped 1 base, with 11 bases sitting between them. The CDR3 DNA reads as TGTGCCAGCAGCTTACTTACAGGAATGAACACCGGGGAGCTGTTTTTT. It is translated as CASSLLTGMNTGELFF.